The source of this T cell receptor (beta chain) is a study of blood T cells in healthy people across ages. Turning to the study itself: Template switching picked up about one barcoded beta molecule for each two T cells. Study outcomes and limitations: For the donors, CMV status was unknown and possibly confounded expanded clonotype changes. TCR beta diversity tracked closely with naive T cell percentage. Per million T cells, TCR beta diversity dropped roughly linearly as age increased.

It was with a sample-barcoded 5' primer and a J-beta primer mix that a second PCR of roughly 7 to 11 cycles was run. MiXCR, run by TCRdb on the 5' RACE reads, gives a single entry per CDR3 protein. The sample has hundreds of thousands of distinct CDR3 sequences; approximately 49% are singletons. V was cut by 6 bases and J by 11 bases, with 16 bases left in between. The germline V gene encodes CDR1 DFQATT and CDR2 SNEGSKA (reference sequence). The CDR3 is made up of 11 amino acids. This clonotype was observed once. Its antigen remains unknown. The sequence was collected from a woman aged 55-75 years in good health. This chain connects TRBV20-1 to TRBJ2-5; D is uncertain. The material sequenced was blood. Here the CDR3 reads CSAPLGNEQYF. The CDR3, as DNA: TGCAGTGCCCCCTTGGGTAATGAGCAGTACTTC.